This T cell receptor (beta chain) was obtained from a study of cytomegalovirus exposure and HLA in healthy donors. Study outcomes and limitations: In a later analysis, TCR beta V- and J-gene trimming showed a link to a missense DCLRE1C variant. The authors later found TCR association rates varying by HLA locus, with DRB1 most and HLA-C fewest. A prior analysis recorded that most TCR beta V segments were productive about 87% or about 30% of the time.

Germline CDR1 and CDR2: SEHNR and FQNEAQ (reference sequence). CDR3 length: 13 amino acids. V was cut by 6 bases and J by 6 bases, with 12 bases left in between. Comment on this clone: Its target is unknown.

Amplification used 60 Vbeta primers and 13 Jbeta primers. How the authors handled the data: Some 80 million unique TCR beta chains, 9 million to 14 million shared, were counted in a later analysis. Generated by immunoSEQ multiplex PCR, the TCRdb table keeps only in-frame clones and is missing some. V and J calls plus clone size are reproduced from that table; the DNA served to infer D and trimming. The sample records some 200,000 clones, about 79% being singletons. Source material: PBMCs. The chain carries TRBV7-9 and TRBJ2-1; no definite D call. The TCR originated in a boy between 2 and 10 years old in good health and CMV-seronegative. In nucleotides, the CDR3 is TGTGCCAGCAGTGAATCCTCGGGCAATGAGCAGTTCTTC. Amino acid sequence: CASSESSGNEQFF.